This T cell receptor beta chain was retrieved from a study of response to subunit inactivated influenza vaccine. MiXCR, applied by TCRdb to the RT-PCR reads, yields one record per CDR3 protein. This sample has hundreds of thousands of distinct CDR3 sequences, with around 8% found just once. The germline gives CDR1 KGHSH, CDR2 LQKENI. V was shortened by 3 bases and J by 6 bases, with 5 bases between the two germline ends. This CDR3 region has 11 residues. This clonotype occurred a few times. Its antigen is not known. Study findings and constraints: Few new T cells, the authors suggested, are recruited by each seasonal influenza vaccination.

The chain joins TRBV18 to TRBJ2-5; D not certain. This clonotype originated in a man aged 45 to 70 who received an inactivated influenza vaccine. The input for sequencing was PBMCs from blood, taken less than 25 months after vaccination. The CDR3 coding sequence is TGTGCCAGCTCACCCCAGCAGACCCAGTACTTC. Its translation is CASSPQQTQYF. The full variable domain, its missing parts supplied by reference TRBV18 and TRBJ2-5, is NAGVMQNPRHLVRRRGQEARLRCSPMKGHSHVYWYRQLPEEGLKFMVYLQKENIIDESGMPKERFSAEFPKEGPSILRIQQVVRGDSAAYFCASSPQQTQYFGPGTRLLVL.